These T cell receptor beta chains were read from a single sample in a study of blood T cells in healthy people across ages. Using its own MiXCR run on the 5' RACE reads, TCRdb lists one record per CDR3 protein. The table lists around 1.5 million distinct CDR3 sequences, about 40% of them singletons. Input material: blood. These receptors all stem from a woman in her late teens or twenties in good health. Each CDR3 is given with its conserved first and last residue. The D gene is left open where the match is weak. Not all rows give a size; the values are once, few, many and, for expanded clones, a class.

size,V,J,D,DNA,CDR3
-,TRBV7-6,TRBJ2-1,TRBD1,TGTGCCAGCAACCCGGGACAGGGAGCGACTAGAGGTCTTCGAAATGAGCAGTTCTTC,CASNPGQGATRGLRNEQFF
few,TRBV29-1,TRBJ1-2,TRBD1,TGCAGCGTTTTCTACAGGGGGGGTGGTAACTATGGCTACACCTTC,CSVFYRGGGNYGYTF
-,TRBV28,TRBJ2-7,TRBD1,TGTGCCAGCACCCAAAGGGGACAGAGCTACGAGCAGTACTTC,CASTQRGQSYEQYF
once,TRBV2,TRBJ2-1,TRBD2,TGTGCCAGCAGTGGGCTAGCGGGGGGGTTCTACAATGAGCAGTTCTTC,CASSGLAGGFYNEQFF
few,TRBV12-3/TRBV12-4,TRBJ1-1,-,TGTGCCAGCAGCCTCGGTCAGGGGCCTGAAGCTTTCTTT,CASSLGQGPEAFF
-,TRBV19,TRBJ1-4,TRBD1,TGTGCCAGTAGTATGGACAGGCTCCTCGGGAATGAAAAACTGTTTTTT,CASSMDRLLGNEKLFF
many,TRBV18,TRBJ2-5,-,TGCGCCAGCAGCCCGGACAGCCAAGAGACCCAGTACTTC,CASSPDSQETQYF
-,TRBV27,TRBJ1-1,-,TGTGCCAGCAGTACCTCCGGGGGGGGTAGGGCTTTCTTT,CASSTSGGGRAFF
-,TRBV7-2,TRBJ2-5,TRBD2,TGTGCCAGCAGCTTATCTGGGGCGGGAGGACAAGAGACCCAGTACTTC,CASSLSGAGGQETQYF
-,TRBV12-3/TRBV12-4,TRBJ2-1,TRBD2,TGTGCCAGCAGACCAGGACTAGCGGGAGTTCGTGAGCAGTTCTTC,CASRPGLAGVREQFF
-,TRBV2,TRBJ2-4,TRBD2,TGTGCCAGCAACGGTCTAGCGGGAGAGGCCAAAAACATTCAGTACTTC,CASNGLAGEAKNIQYF
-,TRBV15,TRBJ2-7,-,TGTGCCACCGGCTTCCAAGGTGGTCCCCAGTACTTC,CATGFQGGPQYF
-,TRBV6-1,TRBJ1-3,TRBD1,TGTGCCAGCAGTGAAAGGGCTATGGGGACAGGGACACGGGAGGTGAGAAACGCCATATATTTT,CASSERAMGTGTREVRNAIYF
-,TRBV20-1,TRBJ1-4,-,TGCAGTGCTAGAGTTCCCCTGGGGGGCTATAATGAAAAACTGTTTTTT,CSARVPLGGYNEKLFF
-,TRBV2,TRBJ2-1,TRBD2,TGTGCCAGCAGCGAACCACCCCTGACGGGAGGAGCACATTACACAGACGAGCAGTTCTTC,CASSEPPLTGGAHYTDEQFF
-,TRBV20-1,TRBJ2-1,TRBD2,TGCAGTGCTTCCGGGAGGCAGTATGAGCAGTTCTTC,CSASGRQYEQFF
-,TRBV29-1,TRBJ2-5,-,TGCAGCGTTGAGCTCCCAGGAAGGGGAGAGACCCAGTACTTC,CSVELPGRGETQYF
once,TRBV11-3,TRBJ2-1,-,TGTGCCAGCAGCAGGGACGGCAATGAGCAGTTCTTC,CASSRDGNEQFF
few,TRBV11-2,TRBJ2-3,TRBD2,TGTGCCAGCAGCTTAGGGGGGACTAGTTCCGCAGATACGCAGTATTTT,CASSLGGTSSADTQYF
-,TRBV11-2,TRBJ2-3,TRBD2,TGTGCCAGCAGCCCCCCCGCGGGAGTTGGCACAGATACGCAGTATTTT,CASSPPAGVGTDTQYF
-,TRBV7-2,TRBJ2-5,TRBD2,TGTGCCAGCATCGACGGGACTAGCGGGGCAAATGAGCAGTACTTC,CASIDGTSGANEQYF
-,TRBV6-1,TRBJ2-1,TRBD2,TGTGCCACCACAAGCGGGAGGGGCTACAATGAGCAGTTCTTC,CATTSGRGYNEQFF
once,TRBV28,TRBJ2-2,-,TGTGCCAGCAGAGAGGCCTCCACGAACACCGGGGAGCTGTTTTTT,CASREASTNTGELFF